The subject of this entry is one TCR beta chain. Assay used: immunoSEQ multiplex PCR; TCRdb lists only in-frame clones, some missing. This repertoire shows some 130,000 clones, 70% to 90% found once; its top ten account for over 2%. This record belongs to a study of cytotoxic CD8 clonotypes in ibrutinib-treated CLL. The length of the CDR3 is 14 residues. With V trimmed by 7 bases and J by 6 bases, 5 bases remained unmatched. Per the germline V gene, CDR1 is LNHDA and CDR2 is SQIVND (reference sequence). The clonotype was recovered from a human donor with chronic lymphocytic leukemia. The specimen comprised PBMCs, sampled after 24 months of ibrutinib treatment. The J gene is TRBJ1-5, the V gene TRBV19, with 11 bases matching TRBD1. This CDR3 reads CASTGTGGSQPQHF. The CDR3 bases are TGTGCCAGTACTGGGACAGGGGGGAGTCAGCCCCAGCATTTT.